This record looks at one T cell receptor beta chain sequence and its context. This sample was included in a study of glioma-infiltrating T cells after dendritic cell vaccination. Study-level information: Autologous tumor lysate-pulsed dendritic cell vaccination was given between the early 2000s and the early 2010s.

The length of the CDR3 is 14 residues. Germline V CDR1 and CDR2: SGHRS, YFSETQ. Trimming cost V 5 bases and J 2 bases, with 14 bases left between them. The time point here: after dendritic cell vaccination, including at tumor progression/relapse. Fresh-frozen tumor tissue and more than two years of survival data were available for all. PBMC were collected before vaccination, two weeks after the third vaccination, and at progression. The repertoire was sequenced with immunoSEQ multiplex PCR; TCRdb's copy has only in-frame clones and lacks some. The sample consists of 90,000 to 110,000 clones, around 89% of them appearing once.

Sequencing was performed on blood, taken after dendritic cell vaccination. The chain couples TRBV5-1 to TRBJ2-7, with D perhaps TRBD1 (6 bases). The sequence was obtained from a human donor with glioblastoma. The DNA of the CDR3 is TGCGCCAGCAGTCATGCCAGGGGACCCTACGAGCAGTACTTC. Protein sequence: CASSHARGPYEQYF. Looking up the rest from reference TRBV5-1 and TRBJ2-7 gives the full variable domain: KAGVTQTPRYLIKTRGQQVTLSCSPISGHRSVSWYQQTPGQGLQFLFEYFSETQRNKGNFPGRFSGRQFSNSRSEMNVSTLELGDSALYLCASSHARGPYEQYFGPGTRLTVT.